This note documents a single TCR beta chain sequence. Its antigen is currently unknown. With 3 bases removed from V and 1 base from J, the gap between germline ends came to 10 bases. The CDR3 runs 14 residues. Germline V gives CDR1 MNHEY, CDR2 SMNVEV (reference sequence). The data belong to a study of shared clonotypes between healthy human individuals. Study as a whole: Serving as donors were two women and three men, whose ages spanned 18 to 49. Broader study findings: Tissue TCR repertoires likely differ from these blood-only repertoires.

Among the donors, all were Caucasian adults who lived in Nashville, Tennessee. The table came from immunoSEQ multiplex PCR; TCRdb's copy has only in-frame clones and leaves some out. The sample holds a few million clones; 80% to 95% are singletons and the top ten take 0.35% to 0.5%. The receptor was isolated from a man between 18 and 29 years old in good health. Some clones in this sample may be carry-over from other donors' samples. The sequenced material came from naive CD4+ T cells from PBMCs. Subset of the sample: CD45RA+ positively selected. The chain is built from TRBV27 and TRBJ2-7, with D perhaps assigned TRBD1 or TRBD2 (5 bases each). CDR3 sequence reads: CASSLWGNSYEQYF. The CDR3 region has the DNA TGTGCCAGCAGTTTGTGGGGGAATTCCTACGAGCAGTACTTC.